A single TCR beta chain is shown here with its context. The data originate from a study of control samples from healthy donors and cancer patients. V trimming: 6 bases; J trimming: 8 bases; junction bases outside the gene matches: 7. Germline values: CDR1 SNHLY, CDR2 FYNNEI. The CDR3 totals 14 residues. Profiled with immunoSEQ multiplex PCR; TCRdb holds only in-frame clones, not every one. Of some 120,000 clones in the sample, 89% were seen once. The sample was blood. The chain is built from TRBV2 and TRBJ1-4; 9 bases are shared with TRBD1. The clonotype originates from a man aged 50 or older in good health. The CDR3 DNA follows: TGTGCCAGCAGGGTGGACAGGGGACAGGAAAAACTGTTTTTT. Translated: CASRVDRGQEKLFF.